These 11 T cell receptor beta chains came from one sample sequenced in a study of shared clonotypes between healthy human individuals (dated by TCRdb to between 2020 and 2021). Library generation was performed with the immunoSEQ multiplex PCR assay. TCRdb re-hosts the immuneACCESS table, in-frame sequences only. Its copies lack some clones; in the studies checked, an unresolved V gene accounts for under half of them, and the cause for the rest is not known. Across this sample there are about 2.3 million clones, with 85% to 95% seen only once. The ten largest account for 0.39% of the sample. Sequencing was performed on naive CD4+ T cells from PBMCs. The label giving this sample's cell subset or site can be read as: CD45RA+ positively selected. Every receptor here comes from a man in his late teens or twenties in good health. Some clones in this sample may be carry-over from other donors' samples.

The rearrangement uses TRBV25-1 and TRBJ1-1, with 7 bases identical to TRBD1. Per the germline V gene, CDR1 is MGHDK and CDR2 is SYGVNS. Unmatched junction bases numbered 17, after V lost 4 bases and J lost 3 bases. The CDR3 covers 18 residues. CDR3 region: CASSGFWDSQRRDTEAFF. For the CDR3, the DNA is TGTGCCAGCAGTGGTTTTTGGGACAGTCAAAGGCGGGACACTGAAGCTTTCTTT.

The chain is built from TRBV2 and TRBJ2-7; the match to TRBD2 covers 12 bases. There are 21 residues in the CDR3. J lost 2 bases, V lost 8 bases, and 25 bases had no gene match. Germline CDR1 reads SNHLY; CDR2 reads FYNNEI. The chain's CDR3 is CASCRLAGVSFTGFTPYEQYF. CDR3 sequence (DNA): TGTGCCAGCTGTCGACTAGCGGGAGTTTCATTTACTGGGTTTACCCCCTACGAGCAGTACTTC.

The chain has TRBV25-1 and TRBJ1-2; no clear D. Germline CDR1 and CDR2: MGHDK and SYGVNS. Between the trimmed V and J ends, which lost 3 bases and 6 bases, there was a span of 14 bases. This CDR3 is 14 amino acids long. CDR3 bases: TGTGCCAGCAGTGAGGTCGACGCCCTGGATGGCTACACCTTC. Protein product: CASSEVDALDGYTF.

The chain is built from TRBV5-1 and TRBJ2-6; D gene uncertain. V was clipped by 0 bases and J by 0 bases, with 10 bases between them. The CDR3 sequence is 17 residues long. The germline gives CDR1 SGHRS, CDR2 YFSETQ. The CDR3 reads CASSLGVQRSGANVLTF. Written as DNA, the CDR3 is TGCGCCAGCAGCTTGGGTGTGCAGCGCTCTGGGGCCAACGTCCTGACTTTC.

The rearrangement joins TRBV30 to TRBJ1-4; TRBD1 might be the D (5 bases). The V gene lost 0 bases and the J gene lost 3 bases, with 11 bases spanning the gap. Germline V gene sequence: CDR1 GTSNPN, CDR2 SVGIG (reference sequence). This CDR3 spans 15 amino acids. The CDR3, as DNA: TGTGCCTGGAGTGTACCGGGGCTGGCTAATGAAAAACTGTTTTTT. As protein: CAWSVPGLANEKLFF.

The rearrangement uses TRBV19 and TRBJ2-7; tentative D call: TRBD2 (6 bases). V was shortened by 8 bases and J by 3 bases, with 17 bases between the two germline ends. There are 14 residues in the CDR3. Germline V gene sequence: CDR1 LNHDA, CDR2 SQIVND (reference sequence). CDR3 region: CASGERLGGYEQYF. CDR3 in DNA: TGTGCCAGTGGGGAGAGATTGGGAGGCTACGAGCAGTACTTC. The variable domain in full, with the rest retrieved from reference TRBV19 and TRBJ2-7, is DGGITQSPKYLFRKEGQNVTLSCEQNLNHDAMYWYRQDPGQGLRLIYYSQIVNDFQKGDIAEGYSVSREKKESFPLTVTSAQKNPTAFYLCASGERLGGYEQYFGPGTRLTVT.

V is TRBV2 and J is TRBJ2-5; perhaps TRBD2 as D (6 bases). The CDR3 is made up of 17 amino acids. V gave up 4 bases and J gave up 1 base, with 19 bases separating them. The germline CDR1 and CDR2 sequences are SNHLY and FYNNEI. CDR3: CASSAYSSASPQETQYF. The CDR3 coding sequence is TGTGCCAGCAGTGCCTATTCTAGCGCCAGTCCCCAAGAGACCCAGTACTTC.

The rearrangement links TRBV5-1 to TRBJ2-5; 10 bases line up with TRBD2. CDR1 SGHRS and CDR2 YFSETQ come from the germline V gene. V lost 2 bases, J lost 4 bases, and 11 bases stayed unmatched. The CDR3 spans 17 residues. The DNA of the CDR3 is TGCGCCAGCAGCTTAACTAAGACTAGCGGGCAAGGAGAGACCCAGTACTTC. It specifies CASSLTKTSGQGETQYF.

The gene calls are TRBV7-2 and TRBJ1-2; D is undetermined. The CDR3 is made up of 12 amino acids. In germline, CDR1 is SGHTA, CDR2 FQGNSA. V was trimmed by 2 bases and J by 6 bases, leaving 7 bases between them. The CDR3 reads CASSLLGNGYTF. CDR3 DNA: TGTGCCAGCAGCTTACTAGGCAATGGCTACACCTTC. The whole variable domain, filled in from reference TRBV7-2 and TRBJ1-2, reads GAGVSQSPSNKVTEKGKDVELRCDPISGHTALYWYRQSLGQGLEFLIYFQGNSAPDKSGLPSDRFSAERTGGSVSTLTIQRTQQEDSAVYLCASSLLGNGYTFGSGTRLTVV.

In this sample, this clone turned up a few times. The same CDR3 can be traced to other DNA sequences in this sample. The V and J genes are TRBV9 and TRBJ1-1; D is uncertain. The germline CDR1 and CDR2 sequences are SGDLS and YYNGEE. The CDR3 totals 14 residues. V gave up 0 bases and J gave up 0 bases, with 6 bases separating them. CDR3 loop: CASSVAQMNTEAFF. DNA of the CDR3: TGTGCCAGCAGCGTAGCTCAGATGAACACTGAAGCTTTCTTT.

The chain is built from TRBV5-1 and TRBJ2-5, with TRBD1 as a possible D gene (7 bases). Germline V gene sequence: CDR1 SGHRS, CDR2 YFSETQ. This CDR3 is built from 15 residues. V lost 4 bases and J 4 bases, leaving 17 bases between the germline ends. CDR3 protein: CASSARQGLGETQYF. CDR3 DNA sequence: TGCGCCAGCAGCGCACGACAGGGACTCGGAGAGACCCAGTACTTC.